Following are 30 T cell receptor beta chains from one sample sequenced in a study of T-cell memory formation after mild COVID-19. TCRdb recomputed calls from the 5' RACE reads with MiXCR, one row per CDR3 protein. The table records around 130,000 distinct CDR3 sequences, roughly 15% of them present only once. The sample consisted of PBMCs or a T cell subset sorted from them (not recorded which). The receptors stem from an adult woman who had mild COVID-19 (a few samples of this study predate the infection). Cell type and time point are not known.

The chain links TRBV29-1 to TRBJ1-2, with D maybe TRBD1 (6 bases). The CDR3 covers 14 residues. The germline V and J ends were trimmed by 0 bases and 6 bases, with 14 bases remaining between them. Germline V gene data show CDR1 as SQVTM and CDR2 as ANQGSEA. CDR3 bases: TGCAGCGTTGAAGATCAGTCAGGGGACGATGGCTACACCTTC. Amino acid sequence: CSVEDQSGDDGYTF.

The chain combines TRBV19 with TRBJ2-1; 7 bases fit TRBD2. With 11 bases clipped from V and 10 bases from J, the junction kept 11 bases outside the gene matches. The CDR3 is made up of 12 amino acids. Germline-derived CDR1 and CDR2 are LNHDA and SQIVND (reference sequence). This chain's CDR3 is CASYGGGREQFF. The DNA of the CDR3 is TGTGCCTCCTATGGGGGGGGAAGAGAGCAGTTCTTC.

This clonotype was seen only a few times. V is TRBV6-5 and J is TRBJ2-2, with 9 bases fitting TRBD2. Germline V gives CDR1 MNHEY, CDR2 SVGAGI. The CDR3 covers 17 residues. V was pared by 2 bases and J by 1 base, with 5 bases of the junction left unmatched. The CDR3 DNA reads as TGTGCCAGCAGTTACGGGACTAGCAGAATGAACACCGGGGAGCTGTTTTTT. This translates into CASSYGTSRMNTGELFF.

This chain's CDR3 is CASSFGTSGRDGYNEQFF. CDR3 nucleotide sequence: TGTGCCAGCAGTTTCGGGACTAGCGGGAGGGACGGATACAATGAGCAGTTCTTC. The chain uses TRBV6-2 or TRBV6-3 and TRBJ2-1; 16 bases fit TRBD2. V lost 4 bases and J lost 4; bases outside the gene matches: 7. The CDR3 runs 18 residues. In germline, CDR1 is MNHEY, CDR2 SVGEGT.

The J gene is TRBJ2-1, the V gene TRBV3-1; 9 bases are shared with TRBD2. The CDR3 totals 14 residues. Germline V CDR1 and CDR2: LGHDT, YNNKEL (reference sequence). J was trimmed by 15 bases and V by 1 base; bases with no gene match: 10. CDR3 loop: CASSQVGGGGAVFF. The CDR3 DNA reads TGTGCCAGCAGCCAAGTCGGCGGCGGGGGGGCCGTGTTCTTC.

The rearrangement uses TRBV5-1 and TRBJ2-1, with TRBD2 identical over 9 bases. The V and J ends lost 4 bases and 8 bases, in that order; junction bases with no gene match: 10. Germline V CDR1 and CDR2: SGHRS, YFSETQ. The CDR3 runs to 15 residues. CDR3 loop: CASSQDSGSWYEQFF. The CDR3 DNA sequence: TGCGCCAGCAGCCAGGATAGCGGGAGTTGGTATGAGCAGTTCTTC.

This clonotype turned up a few times. The chain couples TRBV24-1 to TRBJ2-1; possible D gene TRBD1, 5 bases. Germline-derived CDR1 and CDR2 are KGHDR and SFDVKD. The CDR3 extends over 14 amino acids. The V gene lost 4 bases and the J gene lost 1 base, with 7 bases spanning the gap. CDR3 protein: CATSESGSYNEQFF. The CDR3 DNA follows: TGTGCCACCAGTGAGTCAGGGTCCTACAATGAGCAGTTCTTC.

This chain links TRBV19 with TRBJ2-7; perhaps TRBD1 as D (6 bases). This CDR3 is 12 amino acids long. Per germline, CDR1 LNHDA and CDR2 SQIVND (reference sequence). Trimming shortened V by 9 bases and J by 3 bases, and 12 bases separated the two germline ends. In DNA, the CDR3 is TGTGCCAGCAAACAGGGCGGCTACGAGCAGTACTTC. Amino acids: CASKQGGYEQYF.

The chain couples TRBV15 to TRBJ2-5; TRBD2 matches 8 bases. The CDR3 contains 16 residues. Germline CDR1 and CDR2: LNHNV and YYDKDF (reference sequence). The V and J ends lost 0 bases and 2 bases, in that order; junction bases with no gene match: 5. The CDR3 coding sequence is TGTGCCACCAGCAGAGATCCCACGGGGGGGCAAGAGACCCAGTACTTC. Amino acids: CATSRDPTGGQETQYF.

The chain carries TRBV7-9 and TRBJ2-1, with TRBD1 matching 7 bases. V dropped 0 bases and J dropped 5; count of bases not matched to a gene: 7. Germline lookup yields CDR1 SEHNR and CDR2 FQNEAQ (reference sequence). CDR3 size: 16 residues. CDR3 DNA: TGTGCCAGCAGCTTAGCCCGGGACAGATATCACAATGAGCAGTTCTTC. Its translation is CASSLARDRYHNEQFF.

The J gene is TRBJ1-5, the V gene TRBV24-1; 10 nucleotides match TRBD1. Germline-derived CDR1 and CDR2 are KGHDR and SFDVKD. Germline trimming cut 6 bases from V and 5 bases from J; bases unmatched to any gene: 6. This CDR3 spans 15 amino acids. CDR3 sequence: CATSHTGQGHQPQHF. The CDR3 DNA reads TGTGCCACCAGTCATACGGGACAGGGGCATCAGCCCCAGCATTTT.

Only a few counts were recorded for this clonotype. This sequence joins TRBV5-8 and TRBJ2-1, with D maybe TRBD1 (5 bases). CDR1 is SGHTS and CDR2 is YDEGEE in the germline V gene. Trimming pared 2 bases from V and 8 bases from J, leaving 14 bases between. The CDR3 extends over 14 amino acids. DNA of the CDR3: TGTGCCAGCAGCTTCCTACTTGGGGCGTATGAGCAGTTCTTC. As protein: CASSFLLGAYEQFF. Drawing the rest from reference TRBV5-8 and TRBJ2-1, the complete variable domain is EAGVTQSPTHLIKTRGQQATLRCSPISGHTSVYWYQQALGLGLQFLLWYDEGEERNRGNFPPRFSGRQFPNYSSELNVNALELEDSALYLCASSFLLGAYEQFFGPGTRLTVL.

This chain uses TRBV19 with TRBJ2-3; D might be TRBD1 or TRBD2, each matching 7 bases. Trimming stripped 6 bases from V and 2 bases from J, with 24 bases between. Germline CDR1 and CDR2: LNHDA and SQIVND (reference sequence). The CDR3 runs to 18 residues. This chain's CDR3 is CASSPGEREGGPTDTQYF. In nucleotides, the CDR3 is TGTGCCAGTAGCCCTGGGGAGCGGGAAGGGGGCCCCACAGATACGCAGTATTTT.

This clonotype was recorded a few times. J is TRBJ2-1 and V is TRBV7-8, with TRBD2 as a possible D gene (7 bases). V lost 0 bases to trimming and J lost 9 bases, with 12 bases between them. Germline V gives CDR1 SGHVS, CDR2 FQNEAQ. This CDR3 region has 14 residues. The CDR3 nucleotides are TGTGCCAGCAGCTTAGCCGGGGGGCCGGTTGAGCAGTTCTTC. Residues: CASSLAGGPVEQFF.

The J gene is TRBJ2-1, the V gene TRBV28, with D perhaps assigned TRBD1 or TRBD2 (5 bases each). Per the germline V gene, CDR1 is MDHEN and CDR2 is SYDVKM. Trimming left V 4 bases short and J 6 bases short, with 16 bases between. The CDR3 is made up of 15 amino acids. CDR3 in DNA: TGTGCCAGCAGTTCCGGGACGAATGTACGCAATGAGCAGTTCTTC. Translation: CASSSGTNVRNEQFF.

The chain is built from TRBV10-3 and TRBJ2-5, with 9 bases fitting TRBD2. There are 17 residues in the CDR3. Trimming removed 3 bases from V and 3 bases from J; junction bases left unmatched: 11. CDR1 is ENHRY, CDR2 SYGVKD, per germline. The CDR3 region has the DNA TGTGCCATCAGTGAAGATATTACGGGACTAGCTGAAGAGACCCAGTACTTC. This gives the protein CAISEDITGLAEETQYF.

Ten or more counts support this clonotype. The chain links TRBV7-6 to TRBJ2-5; D is undetermined. V shed 4 bases and J shed 1 base, with 10 bases lying between them. Germline V CDR1 and CDR2: SGHVS, FNYEAQ. This CDR3 region has 14 residues. DNA for the CDR3: TGTGCCAGCAGCTACCGACGGTTCCAAGAGACCCAGTACTTC. This gives the protein CASSYRRFQETQYF.

The chain recombines TRBV15 with TRBJ2-7; possibly TRBD2 for D (5 bases). The CDR3 extends over 14 amino acids. Germline loops: CDR1 LNHNV, CDR2 YYDKDF (reference sequence). Trimming left V 5 bases short and J 4 bases short, with 15 bases between. The CDR3 nucleotides are TGTGCCACCAGCCCGTCCGGGGAGAGTTACGAGCAGTACTTC. Its protein product is CATSPSGESYEQYF.

The chain employs TRBV6-5 and TRBJ2-7, with 10 positions matching TRBD2. J gave up 4 bases and V 5 bases, and 5 bases lay outside the gene matches. Germline values: CDR1 MNHEY, CDR2 SVGAGI. The CDR3 totals 14 residues. CDR3 DNA sequence: TGTGCCAGCAGTGGACTAGCGGAGCCGTACGAGCAGTACTTC. Its protein product is CASSGLAEPYEQYF.

This clonotype was detected a few times. This rearrangement joins TRBV6-4 to TRBJ2-5; D assignment may be TRBD1 or TRBD2 (5 bases each). This CDR3 spans 13 amino acids. The V gene's germline CDR1 is MRHNA and CDR2 SNTAGT. Trimming cost V 10 bases and J 3 bases, with 15 bases left between them. CDR3 protein: CANESRDEETQYF. The DNA for the CDR3 is TGTGCCAACGAGAGCCGGGACGAAGAGACCCAGTACTTC.

This clonotype occurred a few times. V is TRBV24-1 and J is TRBJ1-5; D is uncertain. CDR1 is KGHDR and CDR2 is SFDVKD in the germline V gene. The CDR3 runs 14 residues. Trimming pared 3 bases from V and 3 bases from J, leaving 8 bases between. CDR3 sequence reads: CATSDGGFNQPQHF. Here the CDR3 DNA reads TGTGCCACCAGTGATGGAGGATTCAATCAGCCCCAGCATTTT.

V usage is TRBV20-1 and J usage is TRBJ2-7; 9 positions agree with TRBD1. The CDR3 is 15 amino acids. V trimming: 6 bases; J trimming: 1 base; junction bases outside the gene matches: 10. Germline CDR1 and CDR2: DFQATT and SNEGSKA (reference sequence). In DNA, the CDR3 is TGCAGTGCGCCAACAGGGGGCTTCGTTTCCTACGAGCAGTACTTC. Translating it yields CSAPTGGFVSYEQYF.

The chain uses TRBV7-6 and TRBJ2-7, with 8 bases identical to TRBD1. From germline, CDR1 is SGHVS and CDR2 FNYEAQ. Trimming took 5 bases from V and 6 from J; bases not matched to a gene: 9. This CDR3 region has 14 residues. CDR3 DNA: TGTGCCAGCAGCGCCGGGACAGGCCATCTCGAGCAGTACTTC. Protein sequence: CASSAGTGHLEQYF.

V gene TRBV11-2 combines with J gene TRBJ1-1; D ambiguous. The CDR3 totals 12 residues. The V gene lost 4 bases and the J gene lost 7 bases, with 10 bases spanning the gap. Germline V gives CDR1 SGHAT, CDR2 FQNNGV. CDR3 nucleotides: TGTGCCAGCAGCTCCCATTTAGTTGAAGCTTTCTTT. Translating gives CASSSHLVEAFF.

This clonotype was seen a few times. CDR3 protein: CASEWKFGSYNEQFF. DNA for the CDR3: TGCGCCAGCGAATGGAAGTTTGGCTCCTACAATGAGCAGTTCTTC. V is TRBV4-3 and J is TRBJ2-1, with D uncertain. The CDR3 loop spans 15 amino acids. V lost 8 bases, J lost 0 bases, and 14 bases lay in between. CDR1 is LGHNA and CDR2 is YSLEER in the germline V gene.

The CDR3 is CASSSGTGVGNTEAFF. CDR3 sequence (DNA): TGTGCCAGCAGCTCCGGGACAGGGGTTGGGAACACTGAAGCTTTCTTT. The chain carries TRBV7-9 and TRBJ1-1, with TRBD1 matching 10 bases. Germline values: CDR1 SEHNR, CDR2 FQNEAQ (reference sequence). After removal of 4 bases from V and 1 base from J, the junction contained 6 bases not matched to a gene. The CDR3 has 16 residues.

The rearrangement joins TRBV5-1 to TRBJ2-3, with D uncertain. Trimming removed 4 bases at V and 1 base at J, with 10 bases between. The CDR3 is 14 amino acids. Germline-derived CDR1 and CDR2 are SGHRS and YFSETQ. The CDR3 reads CASSPEGRTDTQYF. DNA for the CDR3: TGCGCCAGCAGCCCAGAAGGCCGCACAGATACGCAGTATTTT.

There are a few counts of this clonotype. The genes are TRBV18 and TRBJ2-3, with D perhaps TRBD2 (5 bases). V shed 11 bases and J shed 2 bases, with 17 bases lying between them. The germline V gene encodes CDR1 KGHSH and CDR2 LQKENI. This CDR3 is built from 14 residues. The CDR3 DNA reads as TGTGCCGGGCGTGAGGGCCTCAACACAGATACGCAGTATTTT. It translates to CAGREGLNTDTQYF.

The V gene is TRBV11-3, the J gene TRBJ2-1; D not certain. Germline V gives CDR1 SGHNT, CDR2 YENEEA. CDR3 length: 12 amino acids. V gave up 5 bases and J gave up 6 bases, with 8 bases separating them. This CDR3 reads CASSPLGNEQFF. CDR3 coding DNA: TGTGCCAGCAGCCCCCTCGGCAATGAGCAGTTCTTC.

The chain combines TRBV5-1 with TRBJ2-3; 8 positions match TRBD2. V lost 0 bases to trimming and J lost 3 bases; unmatched junction nucleotides: 6. In germline, CDR1 is SGHRS, CDR2 YFSETQ. The CDR3 contains 16 residues. The CDR3 here is CASSLVSGRQTDTQYF. The CDR3 region has the DNA TGCGCCAGCAGCTTGGTGAGCGGGAGACAGACAGATACGCAGTATTTT.